Sequencing of this TCR beta chain was carried out in a study of T cell changes during pregnancy in multiple sclerosis. TCRdb keeps only in-frame clones here, not all; method: immunoSEQ multiplex PCR. The sample has around 40,000 clones; 75% to 90% are singletons. V gave up 4 bases and J gave up 1 base, with 13 bases separating them. Germline V gene lookup returns CDR1 SGDLS and CDR2 YYNGEE. This CDR3 region has 15 residues. V is TRBV9 and J is TRBJ2-3; TRBD2 is a possible D gene (6 bases). This sequence originates from a female donor with multiple sclerosis, enrolled in a pregnancy study. The sample consisted of CD4+ T cells from peripheral blood mononuclear cells, taken in the first trimester of pregnancy. The DNA of the CDR3 is TGTGCCAGCAGCACACGACTAGACGGCACAGATACGCAGTATTTT. Its protein product is CASSTRLDGTDTQYF.